The 19 T cell receptor beta chains presented below share a single source sample, sequenced in a study of CD8+CD57+ T cells in acquired aplastic anemia. Patients who underwent sequencing had shown CD8+CD57+ cell expansion by flow cytometry. Investigators profiled TCR beta VDJ and CDR3 from genomic DNA template. Using its own MiXCR run on the reads, TCRdb lists one record per CDR3 protein. In the table there are more than 150,000 distinct CDR3 sequences, 40% to 50% of which are singletons. Specimen: sorted CD4+, CD8+, or CD8+CD57+ T cells (not recorded which) from PBMCs. These receptors all stem from a human donor with aplastic anemia.

The chain links TRBV20-1 to TRBJ1-1, with TRBD1 as a possible D gene (6 bases). CDR3 size: 15 residues. CDR1 and CDR2 (germline): DFQATT, SNEGSKA (reference sequence). V shed 2 bases and J shed 7 bases, with 20 bases lying between them. CDR3 protein: CSARSQPGQGGEAFF. The CDR3 DNA reads as TGCAGTGCTAGATCGCAACCGGGACAAGGAGGTGAAGCTTTCTTT.

V and J are TRBV7-2 and TRBJ1-1, with D possibly being TRBD1 (5 bases). V was pared by 0 bases and J by 1 base, with 12 bases between. CDR1 and CDR2 from the germline V gene are SGHTA and FQGNSA. The CDR3 covers 16 residues. The DNA for the CDR3 is TGTGCCAGCAGCTTAGCTGGTACGGGGCAGAACACTGAAGCTTTCTTT. Its translation is CASSLAGTGQNTEAFF.

The chain combines TRBV30 with TRBJ1-1; D unclear. Looked up from germline, CDR1 is GTSNPN and CDR2 is SVGIG (reference sequence). The CDR3 has 14 residues. Trimming shortened V by 4 bases and J by 5 bases, and 17 bases separated the two germline ends. CDR3 DNA sequence: TGTGCCTGGAAGGGTTTTGGGGATGAGACTGAAGCTTTCTTT. It codes for CAWKGFGDETEAFF.

This clonotype was counted ten times or more. The rearrangement uses TRBV7-2 and TRBJ1-5; D is ambiguous. Germline assignment: CDR1 SGHTA and CDR2 FQGNSA. V was trimmed by 5 bases and J by 1 base, leaving 12 bases between them. This CDR3 spans 15 amino acids. The DNA of the CDR3 is TGTGCCAGCAGCCAAGAAGAGGGCAGCAATCAGCCCCAGCATTTT. It specifies CASSQEEGSNQPQHF.

The chain employs TRBV24-1 and TRBJ1-2; 8 bases line up with TRBD1. Trimming cost V 9 bases and J 8 bases; bases outside gene matches: 13. The CDR3 has 14 residues. Germline CDR1 and CDR2: KGHDR and SFDVKD. CDR3: CATGEFGQGGGYTF. Here the CDR3 DNA reads TGTGCCACCGGCGAATTCGGACAGGGCGGCGGCTACACCTTC.

This clonotype has just one count. V and J are TRBV6-1 and TRBJ1-6; D possibly corresponds to TRBD1 (6 bases). Looked up from germline, CDR1 is MNHNS and CDR2 is SASEGT. V was clipped by 6 bases and J by 7 bases, with 16 bases between them. The CDR3 is made up of 15 amino acids. CDR3 bases: TGTGCCAGCAGCGGGGGGACGCAGGGGAATTCACCCCTCCACTTT. This sequence encodes CASSGGTQGNSPLHF.

This rearrangement joins TRBV9 to TRBJ2-1; TRBD2 matches 7 bases. This CDR3 has 11 amino acids. V shed 3 bases and J 12 bases; nucleotides not matched to a gene: 3. Germline V gives CDR1 SGDLS, CDR2 YYNGEE. The CDR3 sequence is CASSDASGQFF. The CDR3 bases are TGTGCCAGCAGCGATGCTAGCGGGCAGTTCTTC.

The sample holds one count of this clonotype. The V gene is TRBV10-3, the J gene TRBJ1-1; TRBD1 agrees at 7 bases. Unmatched junction bases numbered 7, after V lost 3 bases and J lost 6 bases. The CDR3 extends over 14 amino acids. Germline values: CDR1 ENHRY, CDR2 SYGVKD. For the CDR3, the DNA is TGTGCCATCAGTGACCGGGACAGAGAACCTGAAGCTTTCTTT. This encodes CAISDRDREPEAFF.

The chain combines TRBV5-5 with TRBJ1-1, with 8 nucleotides matching TRBD1. Trimming took 6 bases from V and 1 from J; bases not matched to a gene: 5. The CDR3 is 14 amino acids. The germline CDR1 and CDR2 sequences are SGHKS and YYEKEE (reference sequence). The CDR3, as DNA: TGTGCCAGCACCTGGGGACAGGCGAACACTGAAGCTTTCTTT. Translating it yields CASTWGQANTEAFF.

This clonotype was seen ten or more times. The chain couples TRBV2 to TRBJ2-2, with D perhaps TRBD1 (6 bases). This CDR3 contains 15 residues. CDR1 and CDR2 (germline): SNHLY, FYNNEI. V was shortened by 6 bases and J by 6 bases, with 17 bases between the two germline ends. Written as DNA, the CDR3 is TGTGCCAGCAGAGGTACGGTAGGGGGAGCCGGGGAGCTGTTTTTT. Its protein is CASRGTVGGAGELFF.

There are many counts of this clonotype. This rearrangement joins TRBV7-2 to TRBJ2-1; D not resolved. There are 13 residues in the CDR3. With 1 base removed from V and 2 bases from J, the gap between germline ends came to 3 bases. The germline CDR1 and CDR2 sequences are SGHTA and FQGNSA. CDR3: CASSLEPYNEQFF. CDR3 sequence (DNA): TGTGCCAGCAGCTTAGAACCCTACAATGAGCAGTTCTTC. The variable domain in full, with the rest retrieved from reference TRBV7-2 and TRBJ2-1, is GAGVSQSPSNKVTEKGKDVELRCDPISGHTALYWYRQSLGQGLEFLIYFQGNSAPDKSGLPSDRFSAERTGGSVSTLTIQRTQQEDSAVYLCASSLEPYNEQFFGPGTRLTVL.

A few counts support this clonotype. This chain joins TRBV10-2 and TRBJ1-1; D is ambiguous. V was pared by 4 bases and J by 7 bases, with 16 bases between. CDR3 length: 14 residues. Looked up from germline, CDR1 is WSHSY and CDR2 is SAAADI. The CDR3 coding sequence is TGCGCCAGCAGTGTATCTGTGGGAAGGGTTGAAGCTTTCTTT. Its protein is CASSVSVGRVEAFF.

The V gene is TRBV29-1, the J gene TRBJ2-7; D ambiguous. V lost 4 bases to trimming and J lost 2 bases, with 12 bases between them. Germline V gives CDR1 SQVTM, CDR2 ANQGSEA. This CDR3 spans 13 amino acids. In DNA form, the CDR3 reads TGCAGCGTTGTTGGCGCAGCAGCCTACGAGCAGTACTTC. Protein sequence: CSVVGAAAYEQYF.

CDR3 coding DNA: TGTGCCACCACCGAGGGACAGGGAGGCACAGATACGCAGTATTTT. Amino acids: CATTEGQGGTDTQYF. V is TRBV10-3 and J is TRBJ2-3; TRBD1 matches 9 bases. The CDR3 is 15 amino acids. Germline CDR1 is ENHRY and CDR2 is SYGVKD. J was trimmed by 1 base and V by 10 bases; bases with no gene match: 9.

V usage is TRBV19 and J usage is TRBJ2-3; D remains ambiguous. The CDR3 is 13 amino acids. Germline lookup yields CDR1 LNHDA and CDR2 SQIVND (reference sequence). DNA for the CDR3: TGTGCTACCCGTTGGGCAGGCACAGATACGCAGTATTTT. As protein: CATRWAGTDTQYF.

This clonotype was seen ten or more times. The V and J genes are TRBV6-2 or TRBV6-3 and TRBJ2-7; no reliable D call. The CDR3 loop spans 14 amino acids. From germline, CDR1 is MNHEY and CDR2 SVGEGT. V was trimmed by 2 bases and J by 2 bases, leaving 10 bases between them. The chain's CDR3 is CASSYPIRTYEQYF. CDR3 coding DNA: TGTGCCAGCAGTTACCCGATACGCACCTACGAGCAGTACTTC.

This clonotype was counted ten times or more. V and J are TRBV20-1 and TRBJ2-7; 7 bases map to TRBD2. Trimming cost V 4 bases and J 0 bases; bases outside gene matches: 0. The CDR3 is made up of 12 amino acids. Germline lookup yields CDR1 DFQATT and CDR2 SNEGSKA (reference sequence). The CDR3 region is CSAKRDSYEQYF. For the CDR3, the DNA is TGCAGTGCTAAGCGGGACTCCTACGAGCAGTACTTC.

The V gene is TRBV15, the J gene TRBJ1-3; D unresolved. The V gene lost 0 bases and the J gene lost 3 bases, with 6 bases spanning the gap. CDR3 size: 14 residues. Looked up from germline, CDR1 is LNHNV and CDR2 is YYDKDF (reference sequence). The CDR3 region is CATSRDNSGNTIYF. CDR3 nucleotide sequence: TGTGCCACCAGCAGAGATAACAGTGGAAACACCATATATTTT. Together with reference TRBV15 and TRBJ1-3, the CDR3 gives the full variable domain: DAMVIQNPRYQVTQFGKPVTLSCSQTLNHNVMYWYQQKSSQAPKLLFHYYDKDFNNEADTPDNFQSRRPNTSFCFLDIRSPGLGDTAMYLCATSRDNSGNTIYFGEGSWLTVV.

The V gene is TRBV10-3, the J gene TRBJ2-7, with a possible D match to TRBD1 (6 bases). V was trimmed by 1 base and J by 5 bases, leaving 18 bases between them. This CDR3 has 16 amino acids. Germline values: CDR1 ENHRY, CDR2 SYGVKD. The CDR3 region is CAISELQGANSNEQYF. The CDR3 DNA reads as TGTGCCATCAGTGAGTTACAGGGTGCGAATTCTAACGAGCAGTACTTC.